This T cell receptor (beta chain) stems from a study of human T cells and chemical hapten exposure. Study as a whole: 2% DPC applied to a roughly 2 cm by roughly 2 cm arm area sensitized donors. General study results and limits: Healthy people's immune response may differ from that of the donors, who had alopecia.

Described time point: patch test 1, 2 weeks after DPC sensitization. Stated treatment: therapeutic diphenylcyclopropenone sensitization with weekly scalp DPC. Donors, patients with alopecia ranging from 18 to 70 years old and judged suitable for DPC, provided samples. A single record per CDR3 protein comes from TCRdb applying MiXCR to the RACE reads. The sample contains fewer than 130,000 distinct CDR3 sequences, approximately 10% of which appear only once. This CDR3 has 14 amino acids. J lost 6 bases, V lost 7 bases, and 9 bases had no gene match. In germline, CDR1 is SNHLY, CDR2 FYNNEI. Comments on this clonotype: The antigen is unknown.

This sequence originates from a woman aged 40 to 50 with alopecia areata. Some clones in this sample may be carry-over from other donors' samples. V and J are TRBV2 and TRBJ1-1; 9 nucleotides match TRBD1. Sequenced material: whole blood, taken in connection with sensitization to the hapten diphenylcyclopropenone (DPC). DNA of the CDR3: TGTGCCAGCACGCAACAGGGGGCTATCGCTGAAGCTTTCTTT. It yields the protein CASTQQGAIAEAFF.